The 4 T cell receptor beta chains given below trace back to one sample, sequenced in a study of early T cells in non-severe SARS-CoV-2 infection. Using its own MiXCR run on the 5' RACE reads, TCRdb lists one record per CDR3 protein. The sample contains 80,000 or so distinct CDR3 sequences, around 12% of which appear only once. Sample: whole blood. Receptors originate from an adult who was a healthcare worker with PCR-confirmed SARS-CoV-2 infection or an uninfected control (not recorded which).

This clonotype was seen only a few times. The CDR3 here is CASSFGLQGSYEQYF. CDR3 DNA: TGTGCCAGCAGTTTCGGCCTACAGGGATCCTACGAGCAGTACTTC. The chain carries TRBV12-3 or TRBV12-4 and TRBJ2-7; D possibly corresponds to TRBD1 (6 bases). The CDR3 spans 15 residues. The V end lost 3 bases, the J end lost 1 base, and 13 bases lay between the germline ends.

This rearrangement joins TRBV18 to TRBJ2-2; no definite D call. V dropped 4 bases and J dropped 2 bases, with 8 bases sitting between them. Germline CDR1 and CDR2: KGHSH and LQKENI. The CDR3 extends over 14 amino acids. CDR3 amino acids: CASSRTTNTGELFF. CDR3 DNA: TGTGCCAGCTCACGGACCACCAACACCGGGGAGCTGTTTTTT.

The gene calls are TRBV7-6 and TRBJ2-5; unclear D gene. CDR1 SGHVS and CDR2 FNYEAQ come from the germline V gene. The CDR3 is made up of 13 amino acids. Trimming shortened V by 1 base and J by 4 bases, and 7 bases separated the two germline ends. As DNA, the CDR3 is TGTGCCAGCAGCTTAGGACAAGGAGAGACCCAGTACTTC. Translation: CASSLGQGETQYF.

This clonotype was seen a handful of times. The J gene is TRBJ2-1, the V gene TRBV11-2; TRBD2 might be the D (6 bases). Trimming took off 5 bases at V and 10 bases at J, with 21 bases between the two ends. CDR1 is SGHAT, CDR2 FQNNGV, per germline. The CDR3 has 15 residues. The CDR3 region is CASSPAAGRNGEQFF. In DNA form, the CDR3 reads TGTGCCAGCAGCCCTGCCGCGGGACGTAATGGGGAGCAGTTCTTC.